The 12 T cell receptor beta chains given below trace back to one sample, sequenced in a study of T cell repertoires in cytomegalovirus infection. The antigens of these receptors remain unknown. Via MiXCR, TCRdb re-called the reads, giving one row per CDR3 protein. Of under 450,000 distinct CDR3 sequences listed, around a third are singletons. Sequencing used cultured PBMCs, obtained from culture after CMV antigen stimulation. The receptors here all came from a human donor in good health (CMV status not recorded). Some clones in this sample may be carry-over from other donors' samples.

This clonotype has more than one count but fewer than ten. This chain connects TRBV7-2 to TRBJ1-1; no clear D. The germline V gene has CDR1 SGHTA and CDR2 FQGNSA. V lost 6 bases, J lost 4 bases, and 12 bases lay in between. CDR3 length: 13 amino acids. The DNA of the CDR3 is TGTGCCAGCAGTTTTAACACCCTCACTGAAGCTTTCTTT. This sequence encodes CASSFNTLTEAFF.

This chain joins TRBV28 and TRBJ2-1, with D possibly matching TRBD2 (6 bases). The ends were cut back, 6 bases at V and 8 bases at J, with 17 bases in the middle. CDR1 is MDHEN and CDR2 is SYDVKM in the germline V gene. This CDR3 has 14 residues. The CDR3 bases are TGTGCCAGCAGCCGGGACTCCTGGGGGGATGAGCAGTTCTTC. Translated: CASSRDSWGDEQFF. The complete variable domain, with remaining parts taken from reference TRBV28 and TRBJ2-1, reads DVKVTQSSRYLVKRTGEKVFLECVQDMDHENMFWYRQDPGLGLRLIYFSYDVKMKEKGDIPEGYSVSREKKERFSLILESASTNQTSMYLCASSRDSWGDEQFFGPGTRLTVL.

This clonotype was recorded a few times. The CDR3 sequence is CASSRTVANYGYTF. The DNA of the CDR3 is TGCGCCAGCAGCCGGACGGTGGCCAACTATGGCTACACCTTC. The rearrangement uses TRBV4-3 and TRBJ1-2; D is ambiguous. V lost 4 bases to trimming and J lost 2 bases, with 11 bases between them. Germline loops: CDR1 LGHNA, CDR2 YSLEER. The CDR3 sequence is 14 residues long.

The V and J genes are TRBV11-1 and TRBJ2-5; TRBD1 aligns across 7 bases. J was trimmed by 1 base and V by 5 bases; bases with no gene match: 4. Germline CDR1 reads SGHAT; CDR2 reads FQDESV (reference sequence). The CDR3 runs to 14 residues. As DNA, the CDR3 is TGTGCCAGCAGCCTGGACAGGAGCCAAGAGACCCAGTACTTC. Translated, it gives CASSLDRSQETQYF.

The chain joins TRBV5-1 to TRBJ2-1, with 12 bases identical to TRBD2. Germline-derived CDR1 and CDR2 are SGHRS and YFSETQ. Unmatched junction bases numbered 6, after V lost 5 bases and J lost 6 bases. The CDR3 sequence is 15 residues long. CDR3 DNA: TGCGCCAGCAGTCGAGGACTAGCGGGACCCAATGAGCAGTTCTTC. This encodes CASSRGLAGPNEQFF.

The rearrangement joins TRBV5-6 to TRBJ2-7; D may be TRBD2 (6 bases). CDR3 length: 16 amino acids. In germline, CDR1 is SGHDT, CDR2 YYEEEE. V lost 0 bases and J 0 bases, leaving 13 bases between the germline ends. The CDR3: CASSLAWRDVSYEQYV. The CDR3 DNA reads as TGTGCCAGCAGCTTGGCTTGGCGGGACGTCTCCTACGAGCAGTACGTC.

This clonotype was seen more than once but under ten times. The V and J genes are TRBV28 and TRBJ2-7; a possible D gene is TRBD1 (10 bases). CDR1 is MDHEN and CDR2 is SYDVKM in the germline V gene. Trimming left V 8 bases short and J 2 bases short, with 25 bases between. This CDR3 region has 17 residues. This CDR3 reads CASWDRGGSGSPYEQYF. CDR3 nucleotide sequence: TGTGCCAGCTGGGACAGGGGAGGTAGCGGGAGCCCCTACGAGCAGTACTTC.

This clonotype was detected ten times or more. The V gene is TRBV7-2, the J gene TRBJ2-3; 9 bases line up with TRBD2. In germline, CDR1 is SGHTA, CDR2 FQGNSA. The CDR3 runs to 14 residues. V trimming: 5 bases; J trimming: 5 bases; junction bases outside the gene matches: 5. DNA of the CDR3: TGTGCCAGCAGCCGAGCGGGAGGAATAGATACGCAGTATTTT. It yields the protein CASSRAGGIDTQYF.

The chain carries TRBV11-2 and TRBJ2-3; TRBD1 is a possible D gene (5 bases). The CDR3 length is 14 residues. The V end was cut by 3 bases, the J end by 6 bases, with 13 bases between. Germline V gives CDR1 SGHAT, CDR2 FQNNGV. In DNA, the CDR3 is TGTGCCAGCAGCTTGACTTCCAGGGCGGATACGCAGTATTTT. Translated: CASSLTSRADTQYF.

The CDR3 region is CASRVGGEPGANVLTF. As DNA, the CDR3 is TGTGCCAGCAGGGTAGGGGGGGAGCCTGGGGCCAACGTCCTGACTTTC. The rearrangement joins TRBV28 to TRBJ2-6; perhaps TRBD2 as D (7 bases). Trimming took 6 bases from V and 2 from J, leaving 14 bases between them. The V gene's germline CDR1 is MDHEN and CDR2 SYDVKM. This CDR3 has 16 residues.

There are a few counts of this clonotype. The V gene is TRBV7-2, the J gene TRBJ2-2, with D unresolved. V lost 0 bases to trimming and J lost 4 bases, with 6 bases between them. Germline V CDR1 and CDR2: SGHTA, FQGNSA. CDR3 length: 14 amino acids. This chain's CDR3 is CASSLAQSTGELFF. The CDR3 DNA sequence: TGTGCCAGCAGCTTAGCACAGTCCACCGGGGAGCTGTTTTTT.

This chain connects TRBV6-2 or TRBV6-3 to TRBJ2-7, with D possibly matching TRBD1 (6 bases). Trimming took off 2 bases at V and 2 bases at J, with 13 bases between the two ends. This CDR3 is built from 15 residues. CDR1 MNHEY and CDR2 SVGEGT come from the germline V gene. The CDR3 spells CASSYPRQAPYEQYF. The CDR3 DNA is TGTGCCAGCAGTTACCCCCGACAGGCGCCCTACGAGCAGTACTTC.